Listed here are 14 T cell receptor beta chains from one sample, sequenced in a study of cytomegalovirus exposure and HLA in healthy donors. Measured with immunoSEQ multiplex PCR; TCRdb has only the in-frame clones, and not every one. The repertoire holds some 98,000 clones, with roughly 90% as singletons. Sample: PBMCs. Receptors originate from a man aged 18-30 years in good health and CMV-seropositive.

DNA of the CDR3: TGTGCCAGTAGTTCTCAGGACAGGGGGATGAACACTGAAGCTTTCTTT. It specifies CASSSQDRGMNTEAFF. The J gene is TRBJ1-1, the V gene TRBV19, with TRBD1 matching over 10 bases. The germline gives CDR1 LNHDA, CDR2 SQIVND (reference sequence). The CDR3 contains 16 residues. Losses at the gene ends were 5 bases for V and 0 bases for J; bases not matched to a gene: 6.

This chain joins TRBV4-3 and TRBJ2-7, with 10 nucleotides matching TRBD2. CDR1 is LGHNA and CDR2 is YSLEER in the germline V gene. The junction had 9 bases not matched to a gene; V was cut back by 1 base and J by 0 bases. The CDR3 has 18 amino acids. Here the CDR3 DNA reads TGCGCCAGCAGCCAAGGGACTAGCGGAACTCTGAGCTCCTACGAGCAGTACTTC. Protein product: CASSQGTSGTLSSYEQYF.

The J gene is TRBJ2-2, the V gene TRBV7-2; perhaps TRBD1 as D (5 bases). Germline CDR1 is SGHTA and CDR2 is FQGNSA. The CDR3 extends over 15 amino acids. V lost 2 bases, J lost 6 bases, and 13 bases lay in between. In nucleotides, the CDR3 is TGTGCCAGCAGCTTACGAGGTTTCAGGGCCGGGGAGCTGTTTTTT. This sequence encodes CASSLRGFRAGELFF.

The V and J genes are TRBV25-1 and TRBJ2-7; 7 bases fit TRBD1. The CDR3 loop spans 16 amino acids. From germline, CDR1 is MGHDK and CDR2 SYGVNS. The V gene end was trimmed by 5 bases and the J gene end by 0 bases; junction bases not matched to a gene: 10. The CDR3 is CASSPKGTESSYEQYF. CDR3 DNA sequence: TGTGCCAGCAGTCCAAAGGGGACAGAAAGCTCCTACGAGCAGTACTTC.

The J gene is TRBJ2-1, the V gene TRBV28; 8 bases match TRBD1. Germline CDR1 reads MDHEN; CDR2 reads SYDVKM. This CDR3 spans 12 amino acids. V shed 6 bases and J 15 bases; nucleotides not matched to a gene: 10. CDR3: CASSLLRDRPFF. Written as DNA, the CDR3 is TGTGCCAGCAGCCTCCTCCGGGACAGGCCGTTCTTC.

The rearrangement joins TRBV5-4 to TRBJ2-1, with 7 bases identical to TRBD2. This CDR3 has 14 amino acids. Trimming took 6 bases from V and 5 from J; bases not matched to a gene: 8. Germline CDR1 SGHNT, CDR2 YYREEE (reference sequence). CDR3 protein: CASTLGLGNNEQFF. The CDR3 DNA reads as TGTGCCAGCACCTTAGGACTAGGGAACAATGAGCAGTTCTTC.

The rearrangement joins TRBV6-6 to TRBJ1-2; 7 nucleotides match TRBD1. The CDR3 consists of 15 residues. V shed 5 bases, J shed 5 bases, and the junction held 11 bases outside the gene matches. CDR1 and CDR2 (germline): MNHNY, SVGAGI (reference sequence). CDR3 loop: CASSPDYRGRYGYTF. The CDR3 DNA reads TGTGCCAGCAGTCCCGATTACAGGGGTCGTTATGGCTACACCTTC.

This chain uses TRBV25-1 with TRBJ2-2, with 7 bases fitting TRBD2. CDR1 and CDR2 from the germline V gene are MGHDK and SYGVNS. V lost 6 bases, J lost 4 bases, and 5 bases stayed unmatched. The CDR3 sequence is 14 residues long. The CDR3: CASSPWGGTGELFF. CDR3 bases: TGTGCCAGCAGCCCCTGGGGGGGCACCGGGGAGCTGTTTTTT.

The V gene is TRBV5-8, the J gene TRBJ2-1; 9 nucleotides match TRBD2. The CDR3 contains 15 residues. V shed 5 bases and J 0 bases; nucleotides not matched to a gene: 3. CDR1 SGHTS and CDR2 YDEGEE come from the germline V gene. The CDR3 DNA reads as TGTGCCAGCAGGACTAGCGGTCGCTCCTACAATGAGCAGTTCTTC. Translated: CASRTSGRSYNEQFF.

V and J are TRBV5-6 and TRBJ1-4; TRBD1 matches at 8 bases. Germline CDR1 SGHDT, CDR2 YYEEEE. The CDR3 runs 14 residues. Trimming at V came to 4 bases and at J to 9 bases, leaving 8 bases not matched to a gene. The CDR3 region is CASSLTGAGQKLFF. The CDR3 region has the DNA TGTGCCAGCAGCCTGACAGGGGCAGGACAAAAACTGTTTTTT.

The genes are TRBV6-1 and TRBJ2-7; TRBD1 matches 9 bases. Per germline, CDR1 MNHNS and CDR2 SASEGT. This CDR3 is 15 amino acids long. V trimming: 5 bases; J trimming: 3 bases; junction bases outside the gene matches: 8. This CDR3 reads CASSSPGQGIYEQYF. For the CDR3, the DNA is TGTGCCAGCAGTTCGCCGGGACAGGGCATCTACGAGCAGTACTTC.

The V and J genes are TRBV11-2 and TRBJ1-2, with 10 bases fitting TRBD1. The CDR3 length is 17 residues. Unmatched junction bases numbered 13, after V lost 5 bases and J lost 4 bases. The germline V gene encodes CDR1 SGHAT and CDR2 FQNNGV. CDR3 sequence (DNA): TGTGCCAGCAGCCCCAGTCCCGGGACAGGGGACGGCTATGGCTACACCTTC. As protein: CASSPSPGTGDGYGYTF.

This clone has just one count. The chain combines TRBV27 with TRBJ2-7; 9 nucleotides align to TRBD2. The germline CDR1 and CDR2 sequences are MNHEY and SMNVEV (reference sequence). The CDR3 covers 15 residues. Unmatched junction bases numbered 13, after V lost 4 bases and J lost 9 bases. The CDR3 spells CASSSTTSGLAAQYF. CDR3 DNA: TGTGCCAGCAGTTCCACAACCTCGGGACTAGCAGCGCAGTACTTC.

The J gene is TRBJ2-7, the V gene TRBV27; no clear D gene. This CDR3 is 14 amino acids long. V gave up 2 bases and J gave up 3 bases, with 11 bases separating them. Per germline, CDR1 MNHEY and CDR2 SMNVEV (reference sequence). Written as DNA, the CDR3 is TGTGCCAGCAGTTTAGGGCAGTATAACTACGAGCAGTACTTC. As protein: CASSLGQYNYEQYF.